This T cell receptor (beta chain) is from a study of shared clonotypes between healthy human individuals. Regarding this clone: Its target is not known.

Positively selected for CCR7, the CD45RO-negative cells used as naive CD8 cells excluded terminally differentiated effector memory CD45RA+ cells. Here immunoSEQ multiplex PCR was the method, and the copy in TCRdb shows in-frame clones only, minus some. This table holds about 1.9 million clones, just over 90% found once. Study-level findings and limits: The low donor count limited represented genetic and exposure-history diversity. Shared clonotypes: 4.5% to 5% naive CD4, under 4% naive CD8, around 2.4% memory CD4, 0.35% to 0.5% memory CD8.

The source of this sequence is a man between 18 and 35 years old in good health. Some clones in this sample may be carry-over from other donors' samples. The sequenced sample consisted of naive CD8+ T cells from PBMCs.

This chain's CDR3 is CASSLISSDQPQHF. For the CDR3, the DNA is TGTGCCAGCAGTTTAATCTCTTCGGATCAGCCCCAGCATTTT. This chain joins TRBV27 and TRBJ1-5; no clear D gene. CDR1 is MNHEY, CDR2 SMNVEV, per germline (reference sequence). With 2 bases removed from V and 5 bases from J, the gap between germline ends came to 10 bases. CDR3 length equals 14 residues.